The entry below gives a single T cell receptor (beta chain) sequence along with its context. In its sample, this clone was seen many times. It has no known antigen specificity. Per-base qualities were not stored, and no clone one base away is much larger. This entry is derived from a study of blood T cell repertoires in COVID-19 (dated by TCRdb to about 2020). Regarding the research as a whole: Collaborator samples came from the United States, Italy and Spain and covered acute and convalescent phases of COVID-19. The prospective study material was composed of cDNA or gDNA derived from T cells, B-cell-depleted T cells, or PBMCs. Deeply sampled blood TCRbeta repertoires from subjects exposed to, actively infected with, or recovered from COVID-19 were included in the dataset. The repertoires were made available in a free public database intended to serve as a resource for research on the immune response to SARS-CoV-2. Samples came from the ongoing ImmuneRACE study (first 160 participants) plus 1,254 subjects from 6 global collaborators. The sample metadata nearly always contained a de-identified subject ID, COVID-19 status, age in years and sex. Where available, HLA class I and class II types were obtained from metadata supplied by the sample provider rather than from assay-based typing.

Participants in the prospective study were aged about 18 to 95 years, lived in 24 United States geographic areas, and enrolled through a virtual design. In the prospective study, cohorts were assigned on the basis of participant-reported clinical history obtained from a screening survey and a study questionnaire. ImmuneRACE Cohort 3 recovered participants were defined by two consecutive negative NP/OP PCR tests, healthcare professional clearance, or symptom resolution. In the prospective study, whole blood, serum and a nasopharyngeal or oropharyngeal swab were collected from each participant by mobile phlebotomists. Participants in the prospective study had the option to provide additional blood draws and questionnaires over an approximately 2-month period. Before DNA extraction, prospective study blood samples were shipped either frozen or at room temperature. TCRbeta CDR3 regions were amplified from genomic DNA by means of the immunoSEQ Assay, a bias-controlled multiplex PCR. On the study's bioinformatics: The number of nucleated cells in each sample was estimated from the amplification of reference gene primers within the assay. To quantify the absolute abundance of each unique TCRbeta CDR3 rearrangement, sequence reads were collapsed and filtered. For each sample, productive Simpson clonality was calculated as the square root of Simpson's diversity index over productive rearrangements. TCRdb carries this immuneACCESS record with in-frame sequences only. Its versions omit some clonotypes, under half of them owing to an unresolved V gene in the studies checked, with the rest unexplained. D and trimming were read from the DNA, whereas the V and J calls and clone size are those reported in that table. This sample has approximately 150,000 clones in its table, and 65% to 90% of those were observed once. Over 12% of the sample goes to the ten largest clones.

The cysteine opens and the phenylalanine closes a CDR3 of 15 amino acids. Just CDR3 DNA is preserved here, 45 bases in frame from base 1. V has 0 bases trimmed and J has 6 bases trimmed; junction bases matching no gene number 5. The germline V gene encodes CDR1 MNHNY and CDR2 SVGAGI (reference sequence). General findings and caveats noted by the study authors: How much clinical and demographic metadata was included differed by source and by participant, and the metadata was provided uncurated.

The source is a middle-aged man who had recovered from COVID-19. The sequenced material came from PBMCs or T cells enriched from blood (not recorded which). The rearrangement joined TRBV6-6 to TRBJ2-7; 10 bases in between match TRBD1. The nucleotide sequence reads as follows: TGTGCCAGCAGTTACTCCGGGACAGGGGCCATCGAGCAGTACTTC. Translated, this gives CASSYSGTGAIEQYF.